This T cell receptor (beta chain) is drawn from a study of T cell responses to AZD1222 COVID-19 vaccine. CDR3 length equals 15 residues. V lost 0 bases and J lost 2, with 8 bases in between. Per germline, CDR1 SGHAT and CDR2 FQNNGV. This clone was observed a single time. The data were produced by immunoSEQ multiplex PCR, yet TCRdb's version contains in-frame clones alone and is incomplete. The table lists roughly 180,000 clones, about 86% of them singletons. Here the sequenced sample was peripheral blood, taken on day 0 of AZD1222 vaccination. The chain carries TRBV11-2 and TRBJ1-5; D perhaps matches TRBD1 (6 bases). The sequence derives from an adult in good health. Here the CDR3 DNA reads TGTGCCAGCAGCTTAGAAGGGGGGCGCAATCAGCCCCAGCATTTT. Protein sequence: CASSLEGGRNQPQHF.